These 23 T cell receptor beta chains were all obtained from the same sample, sequenced in a study of T cells in women clearing cervical HPV infection. Generated by immunoSEQ multiplex PCR, the TCRdb table keeps only in-frame clones and is missing some. This listing includes under 35,000 clones. The sequencing sample was made of blood buffy coat. The source of these receptors is a woman aged 18 to 75 with a cervical HPV16 infection that either progressed to CIN3+ or cleared (not recorded which).

With respect to this clone: The sequenced fragment ends 3 residues before the CDR3 boundary, so the rest is inferred from the germline J gene. This chain links TRBV18 with TRBJ2-7; D not resolved. The germline V gene encodes CDR1 KGHSH and CDR2 LQKENI. The CDR3 has 11 residues. The germline V and J ends were trimmed by 6 bases and 1 base, with 4 bases remaining between them. The DNA read from the CDR3 is TGTGCCAGCTCCCATTCCTACGAG. This translates into CASSHSYE. The CDR3 as a whole reads CASSHSYEQYF. Variable domain in full (rest from reference TRBV18 and TRBJ2-7): NAGVMQNPRHLVRRRGQEARLRCSPMKGHSHVYWYRQLPEEGLKFMVYLQKENIIDESGMPKERFSAEFPKEGPSILRIQQVVRGDSAAYFCASSHSYEQYFGPGTRLTVT.

About this clone: The read falls 3 residues short of the CDR3 end, and the missing part is taken from the germline J gene. The V gene is TRBV30, the J gene TRBJ2-1; D is uncertain. The CDR3 totals 11 residues. With 0 bases removed from V and 8 bases from J, the gap between germline ends came to 5 bases. CDR1 and CDR2 (germline): GTSNPN, SVGIG (reference sequence). This CDR3 reads CAWSVRYEQFF. The covered CDR3 bases are TGTGCCTGGAGTGTAAGGTATGAG.

Notes on this clone: The read terminates 3 residues ahead of where the CDR3 ends, so the germline J gene completes it. The rearrangement links TRBV5-6 to TRBJ2-3, with 7 bases lining up with TRBD2. Germline V gene data show CDR1 as SGHDT and CDR2 as YYEEEE. The length of the CDR3 is 15 residues. CDR3 loop: CASSFRGLGRETQYF. The CDR3 bases that were read are TGTGCCAGCAGCTTCCGGGGACTTGGGCGGGAGACG.

On this clone: The read stops 3 residues short of the end of the CDR3; the missing end is completed from the germline J gene. The gene calls are TRBV19 and TRBJ2-3; unclear D gene. Trimming pared 1 base from V and 1 base from J, leaving 9 bases between. The CDR3 is made up of 15 amino acids. CDR1 and CDR2 (germline): LNHDA, SQIVND (reference sequence). The CDR3 protein is CASSIVGFGTDTQYF. CDR3 bases read: TGTGCCAGTAGTATAGTAGGGTTCGGCACAGATACG.

With regard to this clone: The read gets to within 3 residues of the CDR3 end, and the germline J gene fills in the rest. The chain links TRBV7-9 to TRBJ2-4; 7 bases fit TRBD1. The germline V gene encodes CDR1 SEHNR and CDR2 FQNEAQ (reference sequence). The CDR3 has 15 residues. After removal of 2 bases from V and 5 bases from J, the junction contained 6 bases not matched to a gene. This CDR3 is CASSLLTGTENIQYF. The part of the CDR3 DNA that was read is TGTGCCAGCAGCTTATTGACAGGGACGGAAAACATT. Variable domain in full (rest from reference TRBV7-9 and TRBJ2-4): DTGVSQNPRHKITKRGQNVTFRCDPISEHNRLYWYRQTLGQGPEFLTYFQNEAQLEKSRLLSDRFSAERPKGSFSTLEIQRTEQGDSAMYLCASSLLTGTENIQYFGAGTRLSVL.

On this clone: The CDR3 extends 3 residues past the end of the read, so its final part is completed from the germline J gene. The V gene is TRBV2, the J gene TRBJ1-4; a weak D match, TRBD1 (5 bases). V gave up 6 bases and J gave up 8 bases, with 16 bases separating them. From germline, CDR1 is SNHLY and CDR2 FYNNEI. The length of the CDR3 is 14 residues. CDR3 sequence: CASRRTQIGEKLFF. The sequenced CDR3 bases are TGTGCCAGCAGGAGGACACAGATTGGGGAAAAA.

In regard to this clone: One end of the junction fails to match germline, which may point to a read error. The read finishes 3 residues shy of the CDR3 end, and the germline J gene is used to complete it. The same CDR3 also results from other DNA sequences found in this sample. The gene calls are TRBV7-8 and TRBJ1-3; 8 positions match TRBD1. Germline CDR1 and CDR2: SGHVS and FQNEAQ. This CDR3 region has 13 residues. The CDR3: CASSLDRGNTIYF. CDR3 DNA, as far as it was read: TGTGCCAGCAGCTTAGACAGGGGGAACACA.

Of note for this clone: The read halts 3 residues ahead of the CDR3 end, with the missing end drawn from the germline J gene. The rearrangement uses TRBV6-1 and TRBJ1-2; TRBD1 matches 7 bases. Losses at the gene ends were 4 bases for V and 7 bases for J; bases not matched to a gene: 9. Germline-derived CDR1 and CDR2 are MNHNS and SASEGT. The CDR3 consists of 14 residues. Partial CDR3 DNA: TGTGCCAGCAGTGGCCCCGGGACAGCGGCTGGC. It is translated as CASSGPGTAAG. The full CDR3 protein reads CASSGPGTAAGYTF.

To note about this clone: Sequence at one end of the junction differs from germline and may be a read error. The CDR3 end falls 3 residues outside the read, so it is completed with the germline J gene. This chain joins TRBV19 and TRBJ2-3; 7 bases align to TRBD1. This CDR3 region has 16 residues. Germline V CDR1 and CDR2: LNHDA, SQIVND (reference sequence). The CDR3 reads CASRKKPTGSIDTQYF. The part of the CDR3 DNA that was read is TGTGCCAGTAGGAAGAAACCGACAGGGAGCATAGATACG.

As to this clone: The CDR3 is cut off 3 residues early in the read; its end comes from the germline J gene. This sequence joins TRBV6-2 or TRBV6-3 and TRBJ2-2; 9 bases match TRBD2. The CDR3 runs 14 residues. Germline V gene data show CDR1 as MNHEY and CDR2 as SVGEGT. Trimming removed 4 bases from V and 7 bases from J; junction bases left unmatched: 4. The CDR3 bases that were read are TGTGCCAGCAGTTCTAGCGGGGTAGGCGGGGAG. Residues: CASSSSGVGGE. The full CDR3 sequence reads CASSSSGVGGELFF.

On this clone: The missing CDR3 end, 3 residues past where the read stops, is filled in from the germline J gene. The chain uses TRBV2 and TRBJ2-1; D might be TRBD1 or TRBD2, each matching 7 bases. The V end lost 5 bases, the J end lost 9 bases, and 20 bases lay between the germline ends. Germline V CDR1 and CDR2: SNHLY, FYNNEI. CDR3 size: 15 residues. This CDR3 is CASSPGGGKSREQFF. Incomplete CDR3 DNA: TGTGCCAGCAGTCCAGGGGGAGGGAAATCGCGTGAG.

With respect to this clone: The CDR3 extends 3 residues past the end of the read, so its final part is completed from the germline J gene. The chain recombines TRBV30 with TRBJ2-3; D is perhaps TRBD2 (5 bases). CDR1 is GTSNPN, CDR2 SVGIG, per germline (reference sequence). There are 13 residues in the CDR3. Here the CDR3 reads CAWSVHGDQPQYF. The CDR3 bases that were read are TGTGCCTGGAGTGTACACGGGGATCAGCCG.

In the case of this clone: Read coverage stops 3 residues before the CDR3 terminus; the germline J gene supplies the remainder. V gene TRBV19 combines with J gene TRBJ2-3; 13 bases are shared with TRBD2. The CDR3 runs 16 residues. CDR1 and CDR2 from the germline V gene are LNHDA and SQIVND (reference sequence). The chain's CDR3 is CASSAGLAGLQETQYF. CDR3 DNA (partial): TGTGCCAGTAGTGCGGGACTAGCGGGATTACAAGAGACG.

Comments on this clone: The read ends 3 residues early relative to the CDR3; the germline J gene fills the gap. This chain uses TRBV20-1 with TRBJ2-4; TRBD2 aligns across 14 bases. V dropped 0 bases and J dropped 2; count of bases not matched to a gene: 9. Germline V gives CDR1 DFQATT, CDR2 SNEGSKA (reference sequence). The CDR3 totals 19 residues. The CDR3 sequence: CSARDMGLAGAQTKNIQYF. Incomplete CDR3 DNA: TGCAGTGCTAGAGATATGGGACTAGCGGGGGCCCAAACCAAAAACATT.

About this clone itself: The missing CDR3 end, 3 residues past where the read stops, is filled in from the germline J gene. This chain joins TRBV18 and TRBJ1-1, with TRBD1 matching 7 bases. The CDR3 has 13 residues. From germline, CDR1 is KGHSH and CDR2 LQKENI. This chain's CDR3 is CASSPVAQGEAFF. Partial CDR3 DNA: TGTGCCAGCTCACCAGTCGCACAGGGGGAA.

Notes on this clone: The CDR3 is cut off 3 residues early in the read; its end comes from the germline J gene. The genes are TRBV28 and TRBJ2-3; 8 nucleotides match TRBD1. Germline assignment: CDR1 MDHEN and CDR2 SYDVKM. The CDR3 contains 15 residues. The ends lost 0 bases at V and 8 bases at J; junction bases unmatched: 7. Partial CDR3 DNA: TGTGCCAGCAGTTTATGGGGACAGGCAACCGTTACG. Encoded protein: CASSLWGQATVT. The entire CDR3 is CASSLWGQATVTQYF.

A note on this clone: The read finishes 3 residues shy of the CDR3 end, and the germline J gene is used to complete it. The chain employs TRBV29-1 and TRBJ1-2; 7 nucleotides match TRBD1. The CDR3 has 13 residues. With V trimmed by 6 bases and J by 0 bases, 4 bases remained unmatched. From germline, CDR1 is SQVTM and CDR2 ANQGSEA. CDR3 in amino acids: CSVQGGANYGYTF. The part of the CDR3 DNA that was read is TGCAGCGTCCAGGGGGGAGCTAACTATGGC.

A remark on this clone: The read terminates 3 residues ahead of where the CDR3 ends, so the germline J gene completes it. The rearrangement joins TRBV7-8 to TRBJ1-1; D is unclear. This CDR3 comprises 14 residues. The V gene lost 5 bases and the J gene lost 1 base, with 11 bases spanning the gap. The germline V gene has CDR1 SGHVS and CDR2 FQNEAQ. Partial CDR3 DNA: TGTGCCAGCAGCACCCCCCCGGGGAACACTGAA. This sequence encodes CASSTPPGNTE. The entire CDR3 protein is CASSTPPGNTEAFF. The full variable domain, with the rest looked up from reference TRBV7-8 and TRBJ1-1, is GAGVSQSPRYKVAKRGQDVALRCDPISGHVSLFWYQQALGQGPEFLTYFQNEAQLDKSGLPSDRFFAERPEGSVSTLKIQRTQQEDSAVYLCASSTPPGNTEAFFGQGTRLTVV.

With regard to this clone: With the read ending 3 residues before the CDR3 end, the germline J gene is used to fill in that end. The chain joins TRBV7-8 to TRBJ1-2; D unresolved. There are 15 residues in the CDR3. Germline CDR1 reads SGHVS; CDR2 reads FQNEAQ. The CDR3 sequence is CASSANRVNFYDYTF. The CDR3 bases that were read are TGTGCCAGCAGCGCCAATAGGGTTAACTTTTACGAC. The full variable domain, with the rest looked up from reference TRBV7-8 and TRBJ1-2, is GAGVSQSPRYKVAKRGQDVALRCDPISGHVSLFWYQQALGQGPEFLTYFQNEAQLDKSGLPSDRFFAERPEGSVSTLKIQRTQQEDSAVYLCASSANRVNFYDYTFGSGTRLTVV.

In regard to this clone: The read terminates 3 residues ahead of where the CDR3 ends, so the germline J gene completes it. V is TRBV10-3 and J is TRBJ1-6; D gene ambiguous. Germline assignment: CDR1 ENHRY and CDR2 SYGVKD. This CDR3 region has 14 residues. The V gene lost 1 base and the J gene lost 7 bases, with 8 bases spanning the gap. Partial CDR3 DNA: TGTGCCATCAGTGAGTTACAATTAAATTCACCC. This gives the protein CAISELQLNSP. The CDR3, in full, reads CAISELQLNSPLHF.

Notes on this clone: The read ends 3 residues early relative to the CDR3; the germline J gene fills the gap. The rearrangement uses TRBV5-1 and TRBJ1-3; tentatively, D is TRBD1 (5 bases). CDR1 and CDR2 (germline): SGHRS, YFSETQ. V lost 2 bases, J lost 3 bases, and 18 bases lay in between. This CDR3 is 17 amino acids long. The part of the CDR3 DNA that was read is TGCGCCAGCAGCTTACGACAGACACAATCGGATGGAAACACC. This sequence encodes CASSLRQTQSDGNT. The full CDR3 sequence reads CASSLRQTQSDGNTIYF. Filled out from reference TRBV5-1 and TRBJ1-3, the complete variable domain reads KAGVTQTPRYLIKTRGQQVTLSCSPISGHRSVSWYQQTPGQGLQFLFEYFSETQRNKGNFPGRFSGRQFSNSRSEMNVSTLELGDSALYLCASSLRQTQSDGNTIYFGEGSWLTVV.

Points on this clone: Read sequence stops 3 residues before the CDR3 end, and the germline J gene provides the missing end. This chain connects TRBV11-3 to TRBJ2-2, with a tentative D call TRBD2 (7 bases). Trimming removed 0 bases at V and 8 bases at J, with 13 bases between. CDR1 is SGHNT, CDR2 YENEEA, per germline. This CDR3 spans 15 amino acids. The DNA read from the CDR3 is TGTGCCAGCAGCTTAGATTTCGCGGGGGCTGGGGAG. As protein: CASSLDFAGAGE. Given in full, the CDR3 is CASSLDFAGAGELFF.

In the case of this clone: The CDR3 end falls 3 residues outside the read, so it is completed with the germline J gene. This chain joins TRBV5-1 and TRBJ2-7, with TRBD1 matching over 9 bases. V lost 0 bases, J lost 4 bases, and 5 bases stayed unmatched. CDR1 is SGHRS, CDR2 YFSETQ, per germline. CDR3 length equals 15 residues. CDR3 DNA, as far as it was read: TGCGCCAGCAGCTTGGATGGGACAGGGAAATACGAG. Translating gives CASSLDGTGKYE. From start to end, the CDR3 is CASSLDGTGKYEQYF.